The clone carrying this T cell receptor (beta chain) was counted only a few times. The antigen is unknown. The data originate from a study of T cell repertoires in cytomegalovirus infection. Study results and caveats: Adding up the frequency of public TCR beta families identified people who carried CMV plus the relevant HLA. The study found HLA-C-restricted CMV-specific TCR beta clonotypes dominating the ex vivo response.

The J segment lost 1 base and the V segment lost 2 bases, leaving 4 bases of the junction unmatched. Germline loops: CDR1 KGHDR, CDR2 SFDVKD. This CDR3 contains 17 residues. Each CDR3 protein gets one entry after TCRdb re-called the reads with MiXCR. Of 200,000 to 250,000 distinct CDR3 sequences in the sample, approximately 22% were seen once. The chain employs TRBV24-1 and TRBJ2-2, with 9 bases identical to TRBD1. The sequenced sample consisted of CD8+ T cells from PBMCs. The TCR sequence derives from a human donor in good health (CMV status not recorded). Some clones in this sample may be carry-over from other donors' samples. CDR3 sequence (DNA): TGTGCCACCAGTGATTCCCGACAGGGGGAGAACACCGGGGAGCTGTTTTTT. Its protein is CATSDSRQGENTGELFF.